This TCR beta chain was sequenced during a study of shared clonotypes between healthy human individuals. The germline V and J ends were trimmed by 6 bases and 10 bases, with 18 bases remaining between them. The length of the CDR3 is 13 residues. In germline, CDR1 is MGHRA, CDR2 YSYEKL. Cells designated naive CD8 were CD45RO-negative and were positively selected for CCR7, with terminally differentiated effector memory CD45RA+ cells excluded. An assay was performed, and its level was deep. Researchers divided each subset's genomic DNA evenly across several immunoSEQ plates. TCRdb's copy holds only in-frame clones and misses some; the assay was immunoSEQ multiplex PCR. The sample shows about 2 million clones, less than 95% of them seen only once. A remark on this clone: This specimen includes other DNA sequences encoding the same CDR3.

The clonotype originates from a young man in good health. The sample was naive CD8+ T cells sorted from blood. The rearrangement joins TRBV4-1 to TRBJ1-2; D gene unclear. The CDR3 nucleotides are TGCGCCAGCAGACGTATGGATTCTTGGGACTACACCTTC. Translated, it gives CASRRMDSWDYTF.